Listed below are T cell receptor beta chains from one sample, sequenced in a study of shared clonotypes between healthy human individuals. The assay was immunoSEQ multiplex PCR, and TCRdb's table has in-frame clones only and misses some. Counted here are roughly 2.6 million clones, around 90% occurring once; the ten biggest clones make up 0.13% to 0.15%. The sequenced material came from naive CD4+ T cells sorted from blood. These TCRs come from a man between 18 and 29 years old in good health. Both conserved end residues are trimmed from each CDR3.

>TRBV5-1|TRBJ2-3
ASSLEGRPDTQY
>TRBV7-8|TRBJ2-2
ASSLVPGNTGELF
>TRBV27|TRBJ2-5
ASSLERGETQY
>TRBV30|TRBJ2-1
AWSGSGVSYNEQF
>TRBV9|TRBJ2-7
ASSVATADGTVGSAATTQY
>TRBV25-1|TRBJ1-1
ASRPTGMNTEAF
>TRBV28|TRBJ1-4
ASSFPTGGARTNEKLF
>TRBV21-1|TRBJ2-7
ASSPPGEEKSYEQY
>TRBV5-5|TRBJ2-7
ASSLAPSTYEQY
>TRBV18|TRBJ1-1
ASSPQGAAEAF
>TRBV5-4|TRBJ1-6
ASSRDRGHNSPLH
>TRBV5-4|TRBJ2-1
ASSFPGQRSYNEQF
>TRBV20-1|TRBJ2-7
SARTAYEQY
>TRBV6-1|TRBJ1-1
ARPPGEGITEAF
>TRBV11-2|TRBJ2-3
ASSFLAGITDTQY
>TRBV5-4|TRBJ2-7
ASSSGQTKGSYEQY
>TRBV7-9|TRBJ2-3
ASSSAGGSTDTQY
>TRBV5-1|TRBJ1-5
ASSLSGGRQPQH
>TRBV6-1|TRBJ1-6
ASSERPRIYNSPLH
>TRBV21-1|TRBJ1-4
ASADDFPEEKLF
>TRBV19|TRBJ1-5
ASRQTDGTNQPQH
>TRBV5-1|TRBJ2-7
ASSGRQGPYEQY
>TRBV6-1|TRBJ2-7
ASIPGGLGHEQY
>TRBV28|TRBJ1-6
ASTHRAPLH
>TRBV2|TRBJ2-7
ASSERQGQY
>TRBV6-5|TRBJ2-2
ASRGQHTGELF
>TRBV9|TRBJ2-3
ASSAGLAGGVDTQY
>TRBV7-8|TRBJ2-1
ASSLVSGVGSYNEQF
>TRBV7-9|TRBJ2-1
ASSLGGTSDNEQF
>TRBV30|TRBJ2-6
AWSVNSGSVSGANVLT
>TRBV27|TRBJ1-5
ASSIRVGNQPQH
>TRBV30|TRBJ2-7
AWTPQGGGTYEQY
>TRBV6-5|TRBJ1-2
ASSYSREPNYGYT
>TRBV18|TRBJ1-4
ASSPPTGTRNEKLF
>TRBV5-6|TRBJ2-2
ASSRDTLTGELF
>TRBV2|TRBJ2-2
ASSEDRQTGELF
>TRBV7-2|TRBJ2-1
ASSGLKGNEQF
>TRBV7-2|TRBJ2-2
ASSPPGLAGATGELF
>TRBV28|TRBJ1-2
ASSFGTESFNYGYT
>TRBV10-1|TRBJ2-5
ASSAGQGRETQY
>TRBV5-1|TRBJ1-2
ASSLSTGTDYGYT
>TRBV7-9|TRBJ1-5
ASSLGRNQPQH
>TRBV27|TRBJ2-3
ASSSGGRSTDTQY
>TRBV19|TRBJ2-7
ASKREDGSQVEQY
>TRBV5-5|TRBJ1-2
ASSYPGTGLYYGYT
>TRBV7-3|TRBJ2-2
ASSSDTGELF
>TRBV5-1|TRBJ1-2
ASSSSTSANYGYT
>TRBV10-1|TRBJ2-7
ASSDGTGAYEQY
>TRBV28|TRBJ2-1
ASSHSGTPYNEQF
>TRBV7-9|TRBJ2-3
ASSPPGLAATDTQY